The clone carrying this T cell receptor beta chain appeared a few times. Its antigen is unidentified. Germline values: CDR1 MNHEY, CDR2 SVGAGI. This CDR3 is built from 15 residues. Trimming pared 0 bases from V and 1 base from J, leaving 7 bases between. The entry originates in a study of vaccination effects on CD4 cells after COVID-19. Study-wide background: Each participant was given two doses of one vaccine (BNT162b2 or mRNA-1273).

Study conclusions and caveats: Among infection- and vaccine-induced clones, marked clonal contraction occurred late after vaccination.

Sequencing was preceded by expansion of antigen-specific CD4+ T cells with viral peptide pools in the ViraFEST assay. Culture proceeded for 9 to 11 days, and CD4+ T cells were then isolated. Vaccine recipients had no previous SARS-CoV-2 infection; their nucleocapsid antibodies were negative. Every well got a few million PBMC, which were grown with 8.5 to 10 IU/ml IL-2 and 10 ug/ml peptides. Fresh IL-2-containing medium replaced half the medium on days 3 and 7. Libraries were prepared by immunoSEQ multiplex PCR; TCRdb keeps only in-frame clonotypes and omits some of them. Among tens of thousands of clones, approximately 80% were seen once, and the ten largest hold approximately 21%.

V and J are TRBV6-5 and TRBJ1-5; a possible D gene is TRBD1 (5 bases). The specimen comprised CD4+ T cells from PBMCs cultured with HCoV-NL63 spike peptides, sampled before COVID-19 vaccination. The TCR was taken from a human donor who received a COVID-19 vaccine. In DNA form, the CDR3 reads TGTGCCAGCAGTTACTCGGGGGGAAGCAATCAGCCCCAGCATTTT. This translates into CASSYSGGSNQPQHF.